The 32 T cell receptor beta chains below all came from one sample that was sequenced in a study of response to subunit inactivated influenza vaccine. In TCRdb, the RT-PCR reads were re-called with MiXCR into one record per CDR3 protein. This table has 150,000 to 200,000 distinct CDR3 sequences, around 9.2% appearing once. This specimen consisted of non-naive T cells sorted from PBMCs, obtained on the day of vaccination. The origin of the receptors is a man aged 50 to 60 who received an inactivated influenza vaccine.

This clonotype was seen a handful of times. CDR3 residues: CASSLVRGLAGVGQFF. CDR3 coding DNA: TGTGCCAGCAGCTTAGTCCGCGGACTAGCGGGAGTCGGGCAGTTCTTC. V is TRBV7-2 and J is TRBJ2-1, with 13 positions matching TRBD2. V gave up 1 base and J gave up 12 bases; unmatched junction bases: 9. CDR1 is SGHTA, CDR2 FQGNSA, per germline. This CDR3 region has 16 residues.

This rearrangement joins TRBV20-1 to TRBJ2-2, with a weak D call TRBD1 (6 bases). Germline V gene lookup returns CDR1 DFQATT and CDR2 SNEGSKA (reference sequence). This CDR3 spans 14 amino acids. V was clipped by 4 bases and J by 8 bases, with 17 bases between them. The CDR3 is CSATRTGTMGELFF. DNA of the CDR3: TGCAGTGCTACAAGGACCGGGACAATGGGGGAGCTGTTTTTT.

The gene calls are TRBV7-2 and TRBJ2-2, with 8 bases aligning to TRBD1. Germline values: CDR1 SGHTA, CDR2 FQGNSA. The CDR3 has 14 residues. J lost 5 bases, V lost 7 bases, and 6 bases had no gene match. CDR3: CASNLRQGTGELFF. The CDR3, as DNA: TGTGCCAGCAACTTGAGACAGGGGACCGGGGAGCTGTTTTTT.

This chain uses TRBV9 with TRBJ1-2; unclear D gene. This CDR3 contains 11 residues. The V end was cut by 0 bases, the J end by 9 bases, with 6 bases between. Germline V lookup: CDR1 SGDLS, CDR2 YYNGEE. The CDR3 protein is CASSVASSYTF. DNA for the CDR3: TGTGCCAGCAGCGTAGCGTCCAGCTACACCTTC.

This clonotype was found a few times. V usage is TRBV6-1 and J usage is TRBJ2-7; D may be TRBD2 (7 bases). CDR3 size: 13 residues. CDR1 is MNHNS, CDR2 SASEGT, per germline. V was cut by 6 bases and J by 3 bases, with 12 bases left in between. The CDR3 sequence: CASSSGGLYEQYF. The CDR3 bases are TGTGCCAGCAGCTCGGGGGGCCTCTACGAGCAGTACTTC.

The CDR3 DNA sequence: TGCGCCAGCAGCCAAGTTTTGCTAGCGGGGACCGTAGAGACCCAGTACTTC. This codes for CASSQVLLAGTVETQYF. This sequence joins TRBV4-1 and TRBJ2-5, with 9 bases fitting TRBD2. V lost 1 base, J lost 4 bases, and 10 bases stayed unmatched. This CDR3 spans 17 amino acids. Per the germline V gene, CDR1 is MGHRA and CDR2 is YSYEKL.

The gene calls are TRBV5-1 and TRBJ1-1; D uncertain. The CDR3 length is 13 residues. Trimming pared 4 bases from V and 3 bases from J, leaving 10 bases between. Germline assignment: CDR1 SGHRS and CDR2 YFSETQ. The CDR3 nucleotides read TGCGCCAGCAGCAGCCGGCAAGACACTGAAGCTTTCTTT. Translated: CASSSRQDTEAFF.

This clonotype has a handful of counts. In nucleotides, the CDR3 is TGTGCCAGCAGAGGCACCAATCAGCCCCAGCATTTT. Translation gives CASRGTNQPQHF. The chain links TRBV6-1 to TRBJ1-5, with D unresolved. CDR3 size: 12 residues. In germline, CDR1 is MNHNS, CDR2 SASEGT. The germline V and J ends were trimmed by 6 bases and 3 bases, with 6 bases remaining between them.

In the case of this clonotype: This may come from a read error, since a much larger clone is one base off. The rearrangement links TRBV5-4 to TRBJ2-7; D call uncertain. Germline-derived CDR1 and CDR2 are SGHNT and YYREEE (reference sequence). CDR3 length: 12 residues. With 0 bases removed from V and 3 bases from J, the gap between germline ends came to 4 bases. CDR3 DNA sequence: TGTGCCAGCAGCTTGGATATCTACGAGCAGTACTTC. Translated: CASSLDIYEQYF.

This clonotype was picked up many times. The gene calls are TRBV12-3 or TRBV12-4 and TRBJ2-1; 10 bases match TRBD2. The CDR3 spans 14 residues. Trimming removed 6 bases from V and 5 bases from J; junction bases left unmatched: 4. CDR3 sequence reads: CASRRTSGNNEQFF. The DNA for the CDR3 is TGTGCCAGCAGGCGAACTAGCGGGAACAATGAGCAGTTCTTC.

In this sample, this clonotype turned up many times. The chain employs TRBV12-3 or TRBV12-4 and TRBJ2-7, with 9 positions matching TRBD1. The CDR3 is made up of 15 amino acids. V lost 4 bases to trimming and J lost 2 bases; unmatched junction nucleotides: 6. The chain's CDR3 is CASSYGDRETYEQYF. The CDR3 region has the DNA TGTGCCAGCAGTTACGGGGACAGGGAGACCTACGAGCAGTACTTC.

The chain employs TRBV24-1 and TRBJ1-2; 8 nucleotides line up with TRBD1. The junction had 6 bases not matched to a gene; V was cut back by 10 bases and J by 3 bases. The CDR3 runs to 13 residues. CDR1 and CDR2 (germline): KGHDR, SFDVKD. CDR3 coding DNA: TGTGCCACTATGGACAGGGAGGACTATGGCTACACCTTC. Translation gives CATMDREDYGYTF.

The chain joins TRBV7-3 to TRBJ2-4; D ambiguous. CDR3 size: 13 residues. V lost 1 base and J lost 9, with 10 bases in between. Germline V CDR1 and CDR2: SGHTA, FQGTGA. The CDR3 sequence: CASSLKPSGIQYF. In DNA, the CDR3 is TGTGCCAGCAGCTTAAAACCCTCCGGCATTCAGTACTTC.

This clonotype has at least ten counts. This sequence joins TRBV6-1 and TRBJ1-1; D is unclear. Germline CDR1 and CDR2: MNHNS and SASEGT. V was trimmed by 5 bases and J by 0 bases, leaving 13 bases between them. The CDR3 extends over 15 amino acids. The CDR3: CASSRARSMNTEAFF. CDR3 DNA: TGTGCCAGCAGTAGGGCCCGCTCAATGAACACTGAAGCTTTCTTT.

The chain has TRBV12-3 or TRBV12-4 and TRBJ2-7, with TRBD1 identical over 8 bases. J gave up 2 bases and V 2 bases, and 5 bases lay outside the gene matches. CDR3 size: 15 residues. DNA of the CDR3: TGTGCCAGCAGTTTATCTCCAGGGGGCCCCTACGAGCAGTACTTC. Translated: CASSLSPGGPYEQYF.

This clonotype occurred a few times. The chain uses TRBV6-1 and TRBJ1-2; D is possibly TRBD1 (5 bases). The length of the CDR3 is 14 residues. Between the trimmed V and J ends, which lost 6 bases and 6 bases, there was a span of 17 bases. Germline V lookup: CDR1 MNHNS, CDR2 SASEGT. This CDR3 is CASSSDRQLNGYTF. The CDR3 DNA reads TGTGCCAGCAGCTCTGATAGACAGCTTAATGGCTACACCTTC.

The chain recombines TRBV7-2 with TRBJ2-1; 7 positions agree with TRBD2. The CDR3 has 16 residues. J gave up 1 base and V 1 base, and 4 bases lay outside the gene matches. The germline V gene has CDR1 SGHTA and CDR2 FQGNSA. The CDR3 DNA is TGTGCCAGCAGCTTAGGGTGGGGGGGGTCCTACAATGAGCAGTTCTTC. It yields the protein CASSLGWGGSYNEQFF.

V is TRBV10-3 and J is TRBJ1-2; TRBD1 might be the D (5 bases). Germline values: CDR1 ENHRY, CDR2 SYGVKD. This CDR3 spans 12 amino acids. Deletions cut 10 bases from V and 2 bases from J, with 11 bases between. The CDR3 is CASMTENYGYTF. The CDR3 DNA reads TGTGCCAGCATGACAGAGAACTATGGCTACACCTTC.

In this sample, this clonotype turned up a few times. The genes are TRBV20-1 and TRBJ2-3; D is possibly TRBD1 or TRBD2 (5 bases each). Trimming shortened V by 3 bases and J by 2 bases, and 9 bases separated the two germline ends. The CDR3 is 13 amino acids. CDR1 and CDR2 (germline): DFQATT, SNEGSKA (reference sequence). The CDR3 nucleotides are TGCAGTGCTAGGTGGGACGTCACAGATACGCAGTATTTT. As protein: CSARWDVTDTQYF.

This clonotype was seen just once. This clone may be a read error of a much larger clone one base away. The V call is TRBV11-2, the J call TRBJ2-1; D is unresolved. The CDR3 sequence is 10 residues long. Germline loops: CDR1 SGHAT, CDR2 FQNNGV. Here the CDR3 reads CASCLHEQFF. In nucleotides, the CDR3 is TGTGCAAGCTGTCTCCATGAGCAGTTCTTC.

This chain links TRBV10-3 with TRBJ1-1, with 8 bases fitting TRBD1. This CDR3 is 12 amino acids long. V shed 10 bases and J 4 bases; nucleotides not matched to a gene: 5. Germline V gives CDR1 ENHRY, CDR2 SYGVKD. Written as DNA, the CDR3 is TGTGCCACTACAGGGGGAGGCACTGAAGCTTTCTTT. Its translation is CATTGGGTEAFF.

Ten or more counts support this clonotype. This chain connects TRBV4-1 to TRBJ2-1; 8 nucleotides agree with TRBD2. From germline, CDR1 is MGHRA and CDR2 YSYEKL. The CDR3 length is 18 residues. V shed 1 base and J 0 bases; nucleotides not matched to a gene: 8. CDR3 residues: CASSQGLAHRSSYNEQFF. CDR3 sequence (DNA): TGCGCCAGCAGCCAAGGACTAGCGCACAGGAGCTCCTACAATGAGCAGTTCTTC.

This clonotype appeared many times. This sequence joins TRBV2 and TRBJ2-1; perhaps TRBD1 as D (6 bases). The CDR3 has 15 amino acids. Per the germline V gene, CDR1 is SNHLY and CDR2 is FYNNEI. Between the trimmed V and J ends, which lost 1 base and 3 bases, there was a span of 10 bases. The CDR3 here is CASSEDRASYNEQFF. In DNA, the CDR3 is TGTGCCAGCAGTGAAGACAGGGCTAGCTACAATGAGCAGTTCTTC.

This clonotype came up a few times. The CDR3, as DNA: TGCAGCGTAGCCCGGGGGGCTCACTACGAGCAGTACTTC. It encodes CSVARGAHYEQYF. This rearrangement joins TRBV29-1 to TRBJ2-7, with a possible D match to TRBD2 (7 bases). The CDR3 runs to 13 residues. Germline assignment: CDR1 SQVTM and CDR2 ANQGSEA. Between the trimmed V and J ends, which lost 6 bases and 3 bases, there was a span of 15 bases.

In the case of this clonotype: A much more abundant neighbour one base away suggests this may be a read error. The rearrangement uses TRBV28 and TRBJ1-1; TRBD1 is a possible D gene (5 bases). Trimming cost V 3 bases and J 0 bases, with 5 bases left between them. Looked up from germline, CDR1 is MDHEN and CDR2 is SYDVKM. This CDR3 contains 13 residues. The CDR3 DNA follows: TGTGCCAGCAGTTTCAGGGTGAACACTGAAGCTTTCTTT. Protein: CASSFRVNTEAFF. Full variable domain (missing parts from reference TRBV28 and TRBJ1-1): DVKVTQSSRYLVKRTGEKVFLECVQDMDHENMFWYRQDPGLGLRLIYFSYDVKMKEKGDIPEGYSVSREKKERFSLILESASTNQTSMYLCASSFRVNTEAFFGQGTRLTVV.

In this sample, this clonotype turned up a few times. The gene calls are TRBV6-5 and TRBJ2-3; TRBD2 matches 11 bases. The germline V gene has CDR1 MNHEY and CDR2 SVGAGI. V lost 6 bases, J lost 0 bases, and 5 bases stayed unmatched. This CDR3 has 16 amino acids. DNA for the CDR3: TGTGCCAGCAGAATAGCGGGAGGGCCTAGCACAGATACGCAGTATTTT. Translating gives CASRIAGGPSTDTQYF.

The CDR3 DNA reads as TGTGCCAGCAGGCCCCCCGGGACAGGGTACACCGGGGAGCTGTTTTTT. Its translation is CASRPPGTGYTGELFF. The V and J genes are TRBV6-1 and TRBJ2-2; the match to TRBD1 covers 9 bases. Germline V gene sequence: CDR1 MNHNS, CDR2 SASEGT. The CDR3 consists of 16 residues. With 6 bases clipped from V and 3 bases from J, the junction kept 8 bases outside the gene matches.

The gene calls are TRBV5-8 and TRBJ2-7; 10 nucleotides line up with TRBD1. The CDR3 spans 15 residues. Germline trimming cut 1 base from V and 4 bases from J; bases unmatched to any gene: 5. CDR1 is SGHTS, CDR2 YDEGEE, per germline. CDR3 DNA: TGTGCCAGCAGCTTGCCAGGGACAGGGGTGTACGAGCAGTACTTC. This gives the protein CASSLPGTGVYEQYF.

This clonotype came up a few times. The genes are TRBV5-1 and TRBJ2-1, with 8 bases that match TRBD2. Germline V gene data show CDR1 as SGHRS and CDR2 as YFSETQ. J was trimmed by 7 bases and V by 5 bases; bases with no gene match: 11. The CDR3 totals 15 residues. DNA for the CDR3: TGCGCCAGCAGACGAGTTAGCGGGAATCTGAATGAGCAGTTCTTC. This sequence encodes CASRRVSGNLNEQFF.

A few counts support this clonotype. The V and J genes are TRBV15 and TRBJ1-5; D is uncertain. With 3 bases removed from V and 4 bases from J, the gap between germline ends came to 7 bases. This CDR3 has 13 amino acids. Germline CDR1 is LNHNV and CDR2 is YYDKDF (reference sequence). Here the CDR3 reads CATSRSYNQPQHF. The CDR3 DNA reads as TGTGCCACCAGCAGGTCGTATAATCAGCCCCAGCATTTT.

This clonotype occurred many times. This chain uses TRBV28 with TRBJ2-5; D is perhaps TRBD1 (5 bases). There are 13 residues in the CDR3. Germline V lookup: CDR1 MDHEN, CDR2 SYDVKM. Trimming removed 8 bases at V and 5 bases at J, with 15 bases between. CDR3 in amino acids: CASRASWGETQYF. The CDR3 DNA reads TGTGCCAGCCGGGCTTCGTGGGGCGAGACCCAGTACTTC.

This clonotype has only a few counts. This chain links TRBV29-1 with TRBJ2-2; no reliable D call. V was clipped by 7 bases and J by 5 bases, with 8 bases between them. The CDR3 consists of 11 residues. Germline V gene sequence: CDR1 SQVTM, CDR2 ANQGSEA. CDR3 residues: CSARRTGELFF. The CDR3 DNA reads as TGCAGCGCTCGGCGGACCGGGGAGCTGTTTTTT.